A selection of T cell receptor beta chains follows, all from one sample in a study of T-cell reconstitution after alpha-beta-depleted transplantation in children. TCRdb reprocessed the PCR reads with MiXCR, giving one entry per CDR3 protein. The sample has 300,000 to 350,000 distinct CDR3 sequences; approximately 23% are singletons. Specimen: PBMCs, mostly from graft donor cells, collected 180 days after TCRalphabeta/CD19-depleted stem cell transplant. These receptors came from a male patient between 5 and 17 years old who had a stem cell transplant for acute lymphoblastic leukemia, so the T cells may come from the graft donor. CDR3s include the opening cysteine and the closing phenylalanine or tryptophan.

j_call v_call cdr3_aa
TRBJ2-1 TRBV5-1 CASSLYGDEQFF
TRBJ2-3 TRBV3-1 CASSQEEHRGTDTQYF
TRBJ2-5 TRBV29-1 CSVVGDWLAGGPTYF
TRBJ2-7 TRBV25-1 CASSAMGAYEQYF
TRBJ2-7 TRBV12-5 CASGAGQGSYEQYF
TRBJ2-2 TRBV5-1 CASSPEGLVYYTGELFF
TRBJ2-4 TRBV15 CATSRDPIAPGHHLAKNIQYF
TRBJ2-7 TRBV7-2 CASSLEGGRAYEQYF
TRBJ2-7 TRBV20-1 CSGAPGYEQYF
TRBJ2-2 TRBV12-3/TRBV12-4 CASSLHGELFF
TRBJ2-7 TRBV3-1 CASRTQGTYEQYF
TRBJ2-2 TRBV2 CASKWAVNTGELFF
TRBJ2-4 TRBV2 CASSDDRLAKNIQYF
TRBJ1-2 TRBV9 CASSVATTQGRYGYTF
TRBJ2-3 TRBV12-3/TRBV12-4 CASSSKTSGHTDTQYF
TRBJ1-2 TRBV6-1 CASSDLDRVNYGYTF
TRBJ2-7 TRBV7-9 CASSLDGGRYEQYF
TRBJ1-6 TRBV5-1 CASSLKPGTGNSPLHF
TRBJ2-5 TRBV7-9 CASSSPPGETQYF
TRBJ1-2 TRBV12-3/TRBV12-4 CASSLKTYGYTF
TRBJ2-1 TRBV29-1 CSALPLGEQFF
TRBJ2-4 TRBV4-1 CASSQEASGGSKNIQYF
TRBJ1-2 TRBV5-1 CASSLAAGKAAISGYTF
TRBJ1-2 TRBV5-1 CASSPGDRAEYGYTF
TRBJ2-6 TRBV5-1 CASSSSVGANVLTF
TRBJ1-1 TRBV7-6 CASSAEGVMNTEAFF